Listed here is a single T cell receptor beta chain. These data are taken from a study of blood T cell repertoires in COVID-19. The assay was immunoSEQ multiplex PCR, and TCRdb's table has in-frame clones only and misses some. The data show 150,000 or so clones, with roughly 80% seen just once and approximately 3.6% held by the top ten. The sequenced sample consisted of PBMCs or T cells enriched from blood (not recorded which). This clonotype originated in a woman aged 60 to 75 who had recovered from COVID-19.

CDR3 protein: CASKWRTDHTYEQYF. The CDR3 nucleotides are TGTGCCAGTAAGTGGCGTACAGACCATACCTACGAGCAGTACTTC. V and J are TRBV19 and TRBJ2-7; D gene unclear. This CDR3 is built from 15 residues. CDR1 is LNHDA, CDR2 SQIVND, per germline (reference sequence). The V and J ends lost 7 bases and 2 bases respectively, with 18 bases between them.